This T cell receptor (beta chain) was observed in a study of PD-L1 blockade in urothelial cancer. Study-wide background: At 3 weeks (second dose) and 6 weeks after starting treatment, blood was analyzed. Per blood sample, T cells had a median of 141,255.

This clone was seen only once. Antigen unknown. Study-level points and caveats: Tumor-associated blood clones were expanded more by durable-benefit patients at 3 weeks.

The trim removed 6 bases at V and 7 bases at J, leaving 8 bases unmatched. The CDR3 covers 15 residues. The germline V gene encodes CDR1 MNHEY and CDR2 SVGAGI. The time point was: pretreatment peripheral blood. Between 1 and 8 samples, pretreatment and on-treatment, were given by each patient. The data were produced by immunoSEQ multiplex PCR, yet TCRdb's version contains in-frame clones alone and is incomplete. The sample lists more than 85,000 clones; roughly 87% were seen once. The receptor's source is a man in his fifties or sixties with urothelial cancer. Specimen: PBMCs, collected around atezolizumab (anti-PD-L1) treatment. J is TRBJ1-4 and V is TRBV6-5, with 10 bases that match TRBD1. The DNA for the CDR3 is TGTGCCAGCAGCCCTACAGGGACAGGGGCTGAAAAACTGTTTTTT. This gives the protein CASSPTGTGAEKLFF.